These 21 T cell receptor beta chains were sequenced from one sample in a study of Graves' ophthalmopathy and Graves' hyperthyroidism. Amplification from RNA transcripts yielded the TCR beta CDR3 regions. HTBI-primed RT-PCR formed the first round, and a multiplex PCR formed the second. TCRdb ran MiXCR on the multiplex PCR reads and lists one entry per CDR3 protein. Of some 380,000 distinct CDR3 sequences listed, roughly 15% are singletons. The sequenced sample consisted of peripheral blood. These receptors were collected from a woman younger than 30 with stable Graves' hyperthyroidism.

The CDR3 loop is CASSLSVLGTEAFF. CDR3 sequence (DNA): TGTGCCAGCAGTTTAAGCGTCCTAGGGACTGAAGCTTTCTTT. V usage is TRBV12-3 or TRBV12-4 and J usage is TRBJ1-1; D unclear. The CDR3 totals 14 residues. The germline V and J ends were trimmed by 2 bases and 5 bases, with 12 bases remaining between them.

The chain recombines TRBV3-1 with TRBJ1-2; perhaps TRBD1 as D (5 bases). There are 14 residues in the CDR3. Germline lookup yields CDR1 LGHDT and CDR2 YNNKEL (reference sequence). V gave up 1 base and J gave up 3 bases, with 9 bases separating them. CDR3 amino acids: CASSQAGGYYGYTF. Here the CDR3 DNA reads TGTGCCAGCAGCCAAGCGGGGGGGTACTATGGCTACACCTTC.

This clonotype came up many times. V and J are TRBV19 and TRBJ1-2; D uncertain. Germline CDR1 and CDR2: LNHDA and SQIVND (reference sequence). This CDR3 comprises 11 residues. V was clipped by 4 bases and J by 7 bases, with 7 bases between them. The CDR3 reads CASSTPAGYTF. In DNA form, the CDR3 reads TGTGCCAGTAGTACCCCGGCTGGCTACACCTTC.

The chain recombines TRBV11-3 with TRBJ1-6; TRBD1 might be the D (6 bases). Trimming removed 2 bases from V and 4 bases from J, with 15 bases in between. CDR3 length equals 17 residues. Germline V gene lookup returns CDR1 SGHNT and CDR2 YENEEA. The CDR3 loop reads CASSLTVSGAYNSPLHF. The CDR3 DNA reads as TGTGCCAGCAGCTTAACTGTATCGGGGGCTTATAATTCACCCCTCCACTTT.

This clonotype was observed many times. The chain links TRBV6-2 or TRBV6-3 to TRBJ2-5, with a possible D match to TRBD1 (6 bases). The germline gives CDR1 MNHEY, CDR2 SVGEGT. CDR3 length: 17 amino acids. The V and J ends lost 2 bases and 5 bases respectively, with 21 bases between them. The CDR3 sequence: CASSYPLDGGGGETQYF. CDR3 nucleotides: TGTGCCAGCAGTTACCCCCTCGACGGTGGGGGCGGCGAGACCCAGTACTTC.

This clonotype was seen repeatedly, ten times or more. V and J are TRBV6-1 and TRBJ1-3; TRBD1 agrees at 9 bases. V was pared by 7 bases and J by 0 bases, with 7 bases of the junction left unmatched. This CDR3 has 16 residues. From germline, CDR1 is MNHNS and CDR2 SASEGT. CDR3 DNA sequence: TGTGCCAGCACCAGGGACAGGGCCAGCTCTGGAAACACCATATATTTT. Translating gives CASTRDRASSGNTIYF.

This clonotype was observed many times. The chain has TRBV6-2 or TRBV6-3 and TRBJ1-1; D not certain. Deletions cut 2 bases from V and 1 base from J, with 14 bases between. CDR1 is MNHEY and CDR2 is SVGEGT in the germline V gene. The CDR3 is 16 residues long. The DNA of the CDR3 is TGTGCCAGCAGTTACCGTACGGGAGCCACGAACACTGAAGCTTTCTTT. This sequence encodes CASSYRTGATNTEAFF.

J is TRBJ2-7 and V is TRBV12-3 or TRBV12-4; 7 bases match TRBD2. Trimming at V came to 3 bases and at J to 3 bases, leaving 8 bases not matched to a gene. This CDR3 is built from 15 residues. The CDR3 nucleotides are TGTGCCAGCAGTTTCACGGGGGAGGGCTACTACGAGCAGTACTTC. It yields the protein CASSFTGEGYYEQYF.

This clonotype was detected many times. V is TRBV20-1 and J is TRBJ2-5; 10 bases are shared with TRBD1. The V gene end was trimmed by 2 bases and the J gene end by 5 bases; junction bases not matched to a gene: 8. This CDR3 contains 15 residues. CDR1 is DFQATT and CDR2 is SNEGSKA in the germline V gene (reference sequence). The DNA for the CDR3 is TGCAGTGCTAGAACCGACAGGGGGCCCGCGGAGACCCAGTACTTC. Translating it yields CSARTDRGPAETQYF.

There are many counts of this clonotype. V and J are TRBV11-2 and TRBJ1-1; TRBD1 agrees at 7 bases. The CDR3 consists of 13 residues. Germline V gene data show CDR1 as SGHAT and CDR2 as FQNNGV. Trimming cost V 4 bases and J 6 bases; bases outside gene matches: 5. The DNA for the CDR3 is TGTGCCAGCAGCTCACAGGGGAAGGCTGAAGCTTTCTTT. This encodes CASSSQGKAEAFF. Complete variable domain (other parts from reference TRBV11-2 and TRBJ1-1): EAGVAQSPRYKIIEKRQSVAFWCNPISGHATLYWYQQILGQGPKLLIQFQNNGVVDDSQLPKDRFSAERLKGVDSTLKIQPAKLEDSAVYLCASSSQGKAEAFFGQGTRLTVV.

The V call is TRBV5-1, the J call TRBJ1-1, with unresolved D. The CDR3 is 12 amino acids. With 4 bases removed from V and 4 bases from J, the gap between germline ends came to 8 bases. From germline, CDR1 is SGHRS and CDR2 YFSETQ. CDR3 in DNA: TGCGCCAGCAGCGTCCCGGGCACTGAAGCTTTCTTT. It specifies CASSVPGTEAFF.

This clonotype was seen ten or more times. The chain links TRBV29-1 to TRBJ2-5; the D gene is possibly TRBD1 (6 bases). Germline loops: CDR1 SQVTM, CDR2 ANQGSEA. Deletions cut 5 bases from V and 5 bases from J, with 18 bases between. CDR3 size: 14 residues. In DNA form, the CDR3 reads TGCAGCGTTAGCCGTACAGGGAACTCGGAGACCCAGTACTTC. Amino acids: CSVSRTGNSETQYF.

This clonotype came up a few times. This could be a read error, since a much larger clone is one nucleotide away. The chain has TRBV12-5 and TRBJ2-5; D is possibly TRBD1 (5 bases). Germline V gene lookup returns CDR1 LGHNT and CDR2 FRNRAP. The CDR3 contains 14 residues. CDR3 loop: CASEPGNLQETKYF. Written as DNA, the CDR3 is TGTGCTAGTGAGCCAGGGAACCTCCAAGAGACCAAGTACTTC.

At least ten counts were recorded for this clonotype. Sequence at one end of the junction differs from germline and may be a read error. V and J are TRBV11-1 and TRBJ2-7; weak D call: TRBD1 (7 bases). This CDR3 spans 16 amino acids. Germline assignment: CDR1 SGHAT and CDR2 FQDESV (reference sequence). This chain's CDR3 is CASSCLGGTASDEQYF. For the CDR3, the DNA is TGTGCCAGCAGCTGCCTGGGCGGGACAGCCTCCGACGAGCAGTACTTC.

This clonotype was seen at least ten times. The V call is TRBV27, the J call TRBJ1-5; D call uncertain. The CDR3 totals 14 residues. From germline, CDR1 is MNHEY and CDR2 SMNVEV (reference sequence). Trimming left V 4 bases short and J 0 bases short, with 7 bases between. For the CDR3, the DNA is TGTGCCAGCAGTTCGGGATATAGCAATCAGCCCCAGCATTTT. It codes for CASSSGYSNQPQHF.

This clonotype was seen repeatedly, ten times or more. The V gene is TRBV24-1, the J gene TRBJ2-5; TRBD1 matches 7 bases. With V trimmed by 1 base and J by 0 bases, 7 bases remained unmatched. CDR1 and CDR2 (germline): KGHDR, SFDVKD. The CDR3 runs 17 residues. The CDR3, as DNA: TGTGCCACCAGTGATTTAGGCAGGGGGATGAACCAAGAGACCCAGTACTTC. Encoded protein: CATSDLGRGMNQETQYF.

This clonotype has ten or more counts. The chain combines TRBV12-3 or TRBV12-4 with TRBJ1-1; no clear D gene. This CDR3 is 12 amino acids long. Trimming left V 3 bases short and J 5 bases short, with 7 bases between. CDR3 in DNA: TGTGCCAGCAGTTTTTTATGGACTGAAGCTTTCTTT. It translates to CASSFLWTEAFF.

The rearrangement links TRBV6-2 or TRBV6-3 to TRBJ2-2; 10 bases fit TRBD2. V lost 8 bases and J lost 0; bases outside the gene matches: 15. Germline lookup yields CDR1 MNHEY and CDR2 SVGEGT. This CDR3 is built from 19 residues. Written as DNA, the CDR3 is TGTGCCAGCCGAGGATTGTGGCTAGCGGGAGCCTCGAACACCGGGGAGCTGTTTTTT. Translation: CASRGLWLAGASNTGELFF.

This clonotype was observed at least ten times. The V call is TRBV4-2, the J call TRBJ1-2, with TRBD1 as a possible D gene (5 bases). The V end lost 4 bases, the J end lost 4 bases, and 16 bases lay between the germline ends. CDR1 and CDR2 from the germline V gene are LGHNA and YNFKEQ. The CDR3 contains 15 residues. CDR3: CASSPEGQGTYGYTF. CDR3 DNA sequence: TGTGCCAGCAGCCCGGAGGGGCAGGGTACCTATGGCTACACCTTC.

For this clonotype: Possible read error: a much larger clone is one base away. The V and J genes are TRBV4-2 and TRBJ1-1, with TRBD1 identical over 7 bases. The CDR3 is 15 amino acids. In germline, CDR1 is LGHNA, CDR2 YNFKEQ. CDR3 sequence: CVSSRRQGENTEAFF. CDR3 coding DNA: TGTGTCAGCAGCCGCCGACAGGGAGAGAACACTGAAGCTTTCTTT.

This clonotype was recorded many times. The genes are TRBV5-1 and TRBJ2-5, with D perhaps assigned TRBD1 or TRBD2 (5 bases each). The CDR3 is 12 residues long. V lost 4 bases and J 7 bases, leaving 11 bases between the germline ends. CDR1 SGHRS and CDR2 YFSETQ come from the germline V gene. CDR3 nucleotides: TGCGCCAGCAGCCGGGCGAGGGGGACCCAGTACTTC. Its translation is CASSRARGTQYF.